This T cell receptor beta chain was sequenced in a study of Graves' ophthalmopathy and Graves' hyperthyroidism. Overall study context: Peripheral blood was obtained at first diagnosis, ahead of any treatment.

Amplified TCR beta CDR3 regions were obtained using RNA transcripts as template. A first-round RT-PCR used HTBI primers, followed by a second-round multiplex PCR. MiXCR, run by TCRdb on the multiplex PCR reads, gives a single entry per CDR3 protein. The repertoire holds some 750,000 distinct CDR3 sequences, with 40% as singletons. Concerning this clonotype itself: Its antigen is currently unknown.

With 2 bases removed from V and 12 bases from J, the gap between germline ends came to 16 bases. This CDR3 contains 13 residues. Per the germline V gene, CDR1 is SNHLY and CDR2 is FYNNEI. Ophthalmopathy in the donors was of moderate-to-severe activity, with CAS ≥3, NOSPECS ≥4 and duration under 3 months. Study outcomes and limitations: With over 85% sensitivity and roughly 77% specificity, a 13-signature model separated ophthalmopathy from stable hyperthyroidism. Clonotypes were expanded in thyroid at above 0.001 frequency, and most also appeared in blood.

The sample taken for sequencing was peripheral blood. This TCR came from an adult man with Graves' ophthalmopathy. The V and J genes are TRBV2 and TRBJ1-2; D remains unclear. The CDR3 DNA reads TGTGCCAGCAGTGAAACCAGGACCGGTGGAAACACCTTC. This translates into CASSETRTGGNTF.